This TCR beta chain originates from a study of T cell responses to AZD1222 COVID-19 vaccine. Study-wide results and caveats: Donors were mostly white British, more females; clonal diversity possibly underestimated. Once two AZD1222 doses were given, Spike-specific TCR breadth and depth went up. The peak T cell response came first, and repertoires were sampled only after it.

Turning to this clone: Its cognate antigen is unknown.

The repertoire was sequenced with immunoSEQ multiplex PCR; TCRdb's copy has only in-frame clones and lacks some. Of about 25,000 clones in the sample, around 87% were seen once. V trimming: 8 bases; J trimming: 4 bases; junction bases outside the gene matches: 13. Germline values: CDR1 SNHLY, CDR2 FYNNEI. This CDR3 is 15 amino acids long. This sample comprised peripheral blood, obtained 28 days after the second AZD1222 dose. This sequence joins TRBV2 and TRBJ2-7, with TRBD1 identical over 8 bases. This clonotype originated in an adult who received the AZD1222 COVID-19 vaccine. CDR3 in DNA: TGTGCCAGCCTGACACTTAGACAGGGGTCGTACGAGCAGTACTTC. Residues: CASLTLRQGSYEQYF.